This T cell receptor beta chain appears in the sequencing data of a study of cytomegalovirus exposure and HLA in healthy donors. Points from the study as a whole: A likely sequencing artifact accounted for one observed cluster of highly shared sequence variants.

Concerning this clone itself: The antigen remains unidentified.

PCR employed 60 Vbeta and 13 Jbeta primers. TCRdb's table, derived via immunoSEQ multiplex PCR, lists solely in-frame clones and lacks some. The profile covers around 130,000 clones, with roughly 80% appearing a single time and around 3.6% taken by the ten largest. Germline CDR1 is SGHRS and CDR2 is YFSETQ. V shed 1 base and J 8 bases; nucleotides not matched to a gene: 6. This CDR3 has 15 amino acids. The receptor's source is a woman aged 40 to 50 in good health and CMV-seronegative. Sequencing was done on a sample of PBMCs. The rearrangement joins TRBV5-1 to TRBJ2-1, with 10 bases fitting TRBD2. CDR3 in DNA: TGCGCCAGCAGCTTGTCCCCTAGCGGGGGCTATGAGCAGTTCTTC. It is translated as CASSLSPSGGYEQFF. Variable domain in full (rest from reference TRBV5-1 and TRBJ2-1): KAGVTQTPRYLIKTRGQQVTLSCSPISGHRSVSWYQQTPGQGLQFLFEYFSETQRNKGNFPGRFSGRQFSNSRSEMNVSTLELGDSALYLCASSLSPSGGYEQFFGPGTRLTVL.